Listed here are 2 T cell receptor beta chains from one sample, sequenced in a study of cytomegalovirus exposure and HLA in healthy donors (dated by TCRdb to about 2017). Libraries were prepared through the immunoSEQ multiplex PCR assay. The multiplex PCR relied on a mix of 60 forward primers for TCR Vbeta segments and 13 reverse primers for TCR Jbeta segments. In TCRdb, the immuneACCESS table is reduced to in-frame sequences with V and J assigned. These tables do not hold every clone; where another copy was compared, an unresolved V gene accounts for under half, and the others remain unexplained. The sample table lists roughly 230,000 clones, approximately 91% of them with a count of one. Approximately 1.5% of the sample rests with the top ten. Sequenced sample: PBMCs. These receptors all stem from a girl aged 2 to 9 in good health and CMV-seronegative.

Of note for this clone: This CDR3 is also generated by other DNA sequences in the sample. This chain connects TRBV27 to TRBJ1-2, with D tentatively TRBD1 (6 bases). CDR1 is MNHEY, CDR2 SMNVEV, per germline (reference sequence). The CDR3 is made up of 13 amino acids. V dropped 5 bases and J dropped 5 bases, with 12 bases sitting between them. CDR3 protein: CASSLGGGYGYTF. CDR3 DNA sequence: TGTGCCAGCAGTCTAGGGGGGGGGTATGGCTACACCTTC.

V is TRBV5-6 and J is TRBJ2-2, with D perhaps TRBD2 (5 bases). CDR1 and CDR2 (germline): SGHDT, YYEEEE. Trimming took off 4 bases at V and 0 bases at J, with 10 bases between the two ends. This CDR3 contains 15 residues. The CDR3 coding sequence is TGTGCCAGCAGCGAAATGGGAGCGAACACCGGGGAGCTGTTTTTT. Translated, it gives CASSEMGANTGELFF.